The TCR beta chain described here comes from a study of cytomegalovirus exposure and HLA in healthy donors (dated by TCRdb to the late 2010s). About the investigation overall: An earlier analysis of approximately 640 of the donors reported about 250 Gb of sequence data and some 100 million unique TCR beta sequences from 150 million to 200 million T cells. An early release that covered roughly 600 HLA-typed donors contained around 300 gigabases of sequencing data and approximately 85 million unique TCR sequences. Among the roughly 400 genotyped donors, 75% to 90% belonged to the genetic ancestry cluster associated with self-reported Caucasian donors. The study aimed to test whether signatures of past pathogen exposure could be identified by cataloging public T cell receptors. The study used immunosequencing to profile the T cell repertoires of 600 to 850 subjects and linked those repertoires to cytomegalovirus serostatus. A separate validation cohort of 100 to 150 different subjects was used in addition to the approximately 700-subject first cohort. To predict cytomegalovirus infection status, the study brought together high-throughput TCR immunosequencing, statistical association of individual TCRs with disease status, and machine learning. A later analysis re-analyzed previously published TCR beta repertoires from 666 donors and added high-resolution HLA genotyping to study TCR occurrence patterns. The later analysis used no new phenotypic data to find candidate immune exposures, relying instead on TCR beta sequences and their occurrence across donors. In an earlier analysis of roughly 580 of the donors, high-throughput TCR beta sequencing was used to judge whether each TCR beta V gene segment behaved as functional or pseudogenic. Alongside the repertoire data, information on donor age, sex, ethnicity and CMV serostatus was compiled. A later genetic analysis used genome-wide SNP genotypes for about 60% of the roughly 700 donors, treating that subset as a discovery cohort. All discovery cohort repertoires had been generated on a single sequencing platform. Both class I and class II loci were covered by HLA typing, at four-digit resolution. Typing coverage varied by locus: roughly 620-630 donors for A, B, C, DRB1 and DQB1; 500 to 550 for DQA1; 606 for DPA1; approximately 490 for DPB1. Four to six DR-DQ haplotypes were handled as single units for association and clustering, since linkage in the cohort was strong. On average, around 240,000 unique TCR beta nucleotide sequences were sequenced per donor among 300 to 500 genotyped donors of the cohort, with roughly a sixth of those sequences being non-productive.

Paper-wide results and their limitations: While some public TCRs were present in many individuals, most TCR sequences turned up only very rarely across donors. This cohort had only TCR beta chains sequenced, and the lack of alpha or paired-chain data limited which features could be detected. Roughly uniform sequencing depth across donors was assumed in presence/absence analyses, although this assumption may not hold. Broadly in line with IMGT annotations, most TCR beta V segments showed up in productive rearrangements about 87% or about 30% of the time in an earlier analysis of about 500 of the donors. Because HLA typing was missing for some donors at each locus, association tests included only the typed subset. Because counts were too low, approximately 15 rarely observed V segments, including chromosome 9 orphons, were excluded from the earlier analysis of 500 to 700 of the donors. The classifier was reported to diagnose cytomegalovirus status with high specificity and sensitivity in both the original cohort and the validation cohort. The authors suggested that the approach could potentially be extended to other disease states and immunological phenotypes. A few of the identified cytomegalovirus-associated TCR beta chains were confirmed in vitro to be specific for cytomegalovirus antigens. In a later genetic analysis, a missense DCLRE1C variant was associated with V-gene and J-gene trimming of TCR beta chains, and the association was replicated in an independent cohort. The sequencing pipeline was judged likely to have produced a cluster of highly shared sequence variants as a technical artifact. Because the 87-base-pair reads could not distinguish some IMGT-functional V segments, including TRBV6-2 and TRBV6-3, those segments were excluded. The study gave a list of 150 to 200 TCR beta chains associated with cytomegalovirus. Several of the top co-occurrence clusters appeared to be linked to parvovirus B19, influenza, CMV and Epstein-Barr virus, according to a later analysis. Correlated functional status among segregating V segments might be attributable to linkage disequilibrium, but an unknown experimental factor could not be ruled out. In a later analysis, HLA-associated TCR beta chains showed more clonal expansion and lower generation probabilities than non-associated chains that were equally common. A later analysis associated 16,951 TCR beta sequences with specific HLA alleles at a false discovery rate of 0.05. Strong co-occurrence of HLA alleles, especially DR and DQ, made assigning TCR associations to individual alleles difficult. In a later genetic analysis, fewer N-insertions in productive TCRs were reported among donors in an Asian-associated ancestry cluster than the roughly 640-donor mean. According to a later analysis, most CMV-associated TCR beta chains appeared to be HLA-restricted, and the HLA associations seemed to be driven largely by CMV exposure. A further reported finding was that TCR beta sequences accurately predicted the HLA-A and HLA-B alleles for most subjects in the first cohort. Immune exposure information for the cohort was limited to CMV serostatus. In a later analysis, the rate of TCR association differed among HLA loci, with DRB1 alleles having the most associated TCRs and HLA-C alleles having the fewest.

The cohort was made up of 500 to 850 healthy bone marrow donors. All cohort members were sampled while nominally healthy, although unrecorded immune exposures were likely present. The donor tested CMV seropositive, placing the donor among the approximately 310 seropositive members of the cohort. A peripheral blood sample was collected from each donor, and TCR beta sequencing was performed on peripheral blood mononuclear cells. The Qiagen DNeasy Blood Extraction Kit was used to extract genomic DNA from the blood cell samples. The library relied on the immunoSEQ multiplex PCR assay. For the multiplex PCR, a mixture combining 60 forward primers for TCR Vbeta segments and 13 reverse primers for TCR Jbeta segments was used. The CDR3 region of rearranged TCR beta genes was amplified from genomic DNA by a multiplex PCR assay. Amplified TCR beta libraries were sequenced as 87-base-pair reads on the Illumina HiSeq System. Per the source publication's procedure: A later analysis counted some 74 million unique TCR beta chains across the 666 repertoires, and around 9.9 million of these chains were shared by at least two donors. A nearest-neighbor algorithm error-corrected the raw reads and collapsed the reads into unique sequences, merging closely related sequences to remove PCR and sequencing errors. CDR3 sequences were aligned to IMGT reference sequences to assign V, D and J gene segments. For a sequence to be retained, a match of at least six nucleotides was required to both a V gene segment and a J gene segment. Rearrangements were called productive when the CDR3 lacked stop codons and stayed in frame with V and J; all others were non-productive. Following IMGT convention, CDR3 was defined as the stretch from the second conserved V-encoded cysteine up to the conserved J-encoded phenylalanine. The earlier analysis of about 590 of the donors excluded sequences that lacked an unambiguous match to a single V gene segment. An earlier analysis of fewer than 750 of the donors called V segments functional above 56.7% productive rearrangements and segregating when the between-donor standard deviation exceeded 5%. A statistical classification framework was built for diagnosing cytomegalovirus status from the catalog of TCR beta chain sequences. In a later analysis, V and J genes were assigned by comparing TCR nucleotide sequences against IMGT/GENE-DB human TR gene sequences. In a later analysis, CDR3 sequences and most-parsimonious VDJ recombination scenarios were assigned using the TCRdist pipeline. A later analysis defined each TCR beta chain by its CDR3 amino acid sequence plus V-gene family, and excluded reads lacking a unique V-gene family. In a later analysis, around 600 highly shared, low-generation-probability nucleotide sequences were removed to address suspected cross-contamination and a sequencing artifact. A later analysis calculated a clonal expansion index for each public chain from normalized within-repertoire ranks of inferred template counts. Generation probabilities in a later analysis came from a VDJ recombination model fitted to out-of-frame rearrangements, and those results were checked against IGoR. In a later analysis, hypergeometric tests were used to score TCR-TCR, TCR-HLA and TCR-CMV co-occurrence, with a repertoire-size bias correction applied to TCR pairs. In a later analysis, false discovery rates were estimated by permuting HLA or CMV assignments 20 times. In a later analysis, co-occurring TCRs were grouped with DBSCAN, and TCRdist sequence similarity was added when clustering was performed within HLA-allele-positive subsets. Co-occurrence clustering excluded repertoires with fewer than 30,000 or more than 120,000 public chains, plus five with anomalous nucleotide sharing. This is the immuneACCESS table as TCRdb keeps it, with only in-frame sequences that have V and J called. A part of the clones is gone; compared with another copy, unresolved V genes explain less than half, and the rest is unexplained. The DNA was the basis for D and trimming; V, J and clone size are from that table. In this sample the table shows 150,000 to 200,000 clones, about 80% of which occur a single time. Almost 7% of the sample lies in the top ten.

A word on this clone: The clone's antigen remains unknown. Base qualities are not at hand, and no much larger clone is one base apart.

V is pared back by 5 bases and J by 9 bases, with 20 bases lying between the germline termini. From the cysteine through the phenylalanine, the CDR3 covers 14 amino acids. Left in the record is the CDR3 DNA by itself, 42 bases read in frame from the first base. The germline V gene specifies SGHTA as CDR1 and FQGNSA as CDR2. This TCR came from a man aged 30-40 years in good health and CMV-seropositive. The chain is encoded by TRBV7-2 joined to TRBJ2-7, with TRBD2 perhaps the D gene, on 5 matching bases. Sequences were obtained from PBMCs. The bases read TGTGCCAGCAGCCCCCGATGGGGAGAGCTGAGGCAGTACTTC. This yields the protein CASSPRWGELRQYF.